This passage covers 18 T cell receptor beta chains from one sample sequenced in a study of blood T cell repertoires in COVID-19 (dated by TCRdb to 2020 to 2022). The method behind the library was the immunoSEQ multiplex PCR assay. Sourced from immuneACCESS, this table was stored by TCRdb with only in-frame sequences that have V and J called. A share of the clones is absent; for the studies checked, an unresolved V gene accounts for under half, and the remainder has no known explanation. The sample table contains about 170,000 clones; only one count was recorded for around 78% of them. The ten largest clones take up under 4.5% of the sample. The specimen sequenced was PBMCs or T cells enriched from blood (not recorded which). The receptors derive from a woman in her forties or fifties who had recovered from COVID-19.

The chain links TRBV4-2 to TRBJ1-6, with TRBD1 identical over 7 bases. The V gene end was trimmed by 0 bases and the J gene end by 6 bases; junction bases not matched to a gene: 2. This CDR3 comprises 15 residues. From germline, CDR1 is LGHNA and CDR2 YNFKEQ. The CDR3 nucleotides read TGTGCCAGCAGCCAAGAACAGGGGACTAATTCACCCCTCCACTTT. Its translation: CASSQEQGTNSPLHF.

This chain connects TRBV25-1 to TRBJ1-2, with 8 bases aligning to TRBD1. Germline CDR1 MGHDK, CDR2 SYGVNS. The CDR3 length is 13 residues. J gave up 4 bases and V 10 bases, and 8 bases lay outside the gene matches. This CDR3 is CATSGQGGYGYTF. The CDR3 region has the DNA TGTGCCACCTCAGGACAGGGTGGCTATGGCTACACCTTC.

The V call is TRBV11-2, the J call TRBJ2-7; 10 bases agree with TRBD1. The CDR3 loop spans 16 amino acids. The junction had 9 bases not matched to a gene; V was cut back by 5 bases and J by 2 bases. The germline V gene has CDR1 SGHAT and CDR2 FQNNGV. In DNA form, the CDR3 reads TGTGCCAGCAGCGGTCGGGACAGGGGAACTGCCTACGAGCAGTACGTC. Protein sequence: CASSGRDRGTAYEQYV.

The chain joins TRBV6-1 to TRBJ1-5, with D uncertain. The CDR3 totals 12 residues. V lost 2 bases and J lost 11, with 10 bases in between. Germline V lookup: CDR1 MNHNS, CDR2 SASEGT. CDR3 coding DNA: TGTGCCAGCAGTGAATATTCCCGGGCCCAGCATTTT. Translating gives CASSEYSRAQHF.

The CDR3 DNA reads TGTGCCAGTAGCCCCAGGGGTTGGAGCTATGGCTACACCTTC. Translation gives CASSPRGWSYGYTF. The chain links TRBV19 to TRBJ1-2; D might be TRBD1 (6 bases). Looked up from germline, CDR1 is LNHDA and CDR2 is SQIVND (reference sequence). V dropped 6 bases and J dropped 4 bases, with 15 bases sitting between them. This CDR3 spans 14 amino acids.

V is TRBV5-1 and J is TRBJ1-1, with unresolved D. The length of the CDR3 is 14 residues. Germline V gene lookup returns CDR1 SGHRS and CDR2 YFSETQ. V was trimmed by 0 bases and J by 0 bases, leaving 6 bases between them. In DNA form, the CDR3 reads TGCGCCAGCAGCTTGGTCAGGATGAACACTGAAGCTTTCTTT. This sequence encodes CASSLVRMNTEAFF. The whole variable domain, filled in from reference TRBV5-1 and TRBJ1-1, reads KAGVTQTPRYLIKTRGQQVTLSCSPISGHRSVSWYQQTPGQGLQFLFEYFSETQRNKGNFPGRFSGRQFSNSRSEMNVSTLELGDSALYLCASSLVRMNTEAFFGQGTRLTVV.

The chain has TRBV5-6 and TRBJ1-2; D perhaps matches TRBD1 (6 bases). The germline gives CDR1 SGHDT, CDR2 YYEEEE. V was trimmed by 1 base and J by 8 bases, leaving 9 bases between them. This CDR3 has 12 residues. In DNA, the CDR3 is TGTGCCAGCAGCTTGACAGGGAAGGGCTACACCTTC. Its protein product is CASSLTGKGYTF.

The V gene is TRBV28, the J gene TRBJ2-3, with 9 bases aligning to TRBD1. The CDR3 consists of 15 residues. J was trimmed by 5 bases and V by 5 bases; bases with no gene match: 8. Germline-derived CDR1 and CDR2 are MDHEN and SYDVKM. CDR3 bases: TGTGCCAGCAGTCAGGACAGGGGACGGGGAGATACGCAGTATTTT. Translated, it gives CASSQDRGRGDTQYF.

The chain has TRBV5-1 and TRBJ1-2, with TRBD1 matching 11 bases. Trimming at V came to 7 bases and at J to 7 bases, leaving 9 bases not matched to a gene. The germline V gene encodes CDR1 SGHRS and CDR2 YFSETQ. This CDR3 spans 14 amino acids. For the CDR3, the DNA is TGCGCCAGCTCGGGACAGGGGGGATCCGGTGGCTACACCTTC. It codes for CASSGQGGSGGYTF.

The chain uses TRBV5-5 and TRBJ2-2; TRBD1 matches 9 bases. The CDR3 is 15 amino acids. Looked up from germline, CDR1 is SGHKS and CDR2 is YYEKEE (reference sequence). The V segment lost 1 base and the J segment 7 bases; nucleotides outside the gene matches: 5. CDR3 amino acids: CASSLFGTGNGELFF. The CDR3, as DNA: TGTGCCAGCAGCTTGTTCGGGACAGGGAACGGGGAGCTGTTTTTT.

The rearrangement uses TRBV30 and TRBJ1-4; the match to TRBD1 covers 9 bases. The CDR3 extends over 13 amino acids. J gave up 7 bases and V 5 bases, and 5 bases lay outside the gene matches. Germline V lookup: CDR1 GTSNPN, CDR2 SVGIG (reference sequence). The CDR3 protein is CAWYKDRGEKLFF. The CDR3 DNA follows: TGTGCCTGGTACAAGGACAGGGGTGAAAAACTGTTTTTT.

V usage is TRBV7-2 and J usage is TRBJ2-4; 8 nucleotides match TRBD2. The CDR3 is 15 amino acids. The junction had 3 bases not matched to a gene; V was cut back by 2 bases and J by 3 bases. Germline CDR1 SGHTA, CDR2 FQGNSA. CDR3 residues: CASSLPGTSKNIQYF. The CDR3 region has the DNA TGTGCCAGCAGCTTACCCGGGACTAGCAAAAACATTCAGTACTTC.

This chain uses TRBV7-2 with TRBJ2-1, with D possibly TRBD2 on 7 matching bases. CDR1 is SGHTA and CDR2 is FQGNSA in the germline V gene. This CDR3 region has 13 residues. The V and J ends lost 5 bases and 8 bases respectively, with 13 bases between them. The CDR3 nucleotides read TGTGCCAGCAGCAGTAGGGGGGGTTATGAGCAGTTCTTC. This gives the protein CASSSRGGYEQFF.

This chain joins TRBV28 and TRBJ1-4, with TRBD1 matching over 11 bases. The CDR3 is made up of 18 amino acids. The ends lost 5 bases at V and 2 bases at J; junction bases unmatched: 10. Germline V lookup: CDR1 MDHEN, CDR2 SYDVKM. The CDR3: CASSGLDRGRVTNEKLFF. The CDR3 DNA sequence: TGTGCCAGCAGTGGCCTGGACAGGGGGCGCGTGACTAATGAAAAACTGTTTTTT.

This chain uses TRBV27 with TRBJ1-2; D gene ambiguous. The V end was cut by 5 bases, the J end by 3 bases, with 10 bases between. Germline-derived CDR1 and CDR2 are MNHEY and SMNVEV (reference sequence). The CDR3 has 13 amino acids. The CDR3 loop reads CASSPGWDYGYTF. CDR3 in DNA: TGTGCCAGCAGTCCGGGTTGGGACTATGGCTACACCTTC.

The chain employs TRBV14 and TRBJ1-1; TRBD1 is a possible D gene (5 bases). Germline V gives CDR1 SGHDN, CDR2 FVKESK. CDR3 length: 18 residues. Trimming removed 0 bases at V and 4 bases at J, with 21 bases between. CDR3 residues: CASSQDSLALTGLTEAFF. CDR3 DNA sequence: TGTGCCAGCAGCCAAGACTCTTTGGCCTTGACGGGACTCACTGAAGCTTTCTTT.

The rearrangement uses TRBV5-4 and TRBJ1-4; no clear D. CDR3 length: 12 amino acids. Germline V gene sequence: CDR1 SGHNT, CDR2 YYREEE (reference sequence). V gave up 2 bases and J gave up 10 bases, with 9 bases separating them. The CDR3 loop reads CASSFHSGKLFF. CDR3 in DNA: TGTGCCAGCAGCTTTCATTCGGGAAAACTGTTTTTT.

The V gene is TRBV5-6, the J gene TRBJ1-2, with 7 bases aligning to TRBD1. The germline V gene encodes CDR1 SGHDT and CDR2 YYEEEE. V trimming: 1 base; J trimming: 6 bases; junction bases outside the gene matches: 6. This CDR3 is built from 14 residues. CDR3 coding DNA: TGTGCCAGCAGCTTGTACTGGACAGGTCATGGCTACACCTTC. Amino acid sequence: CASSLYWTGHGYTF.